Presented here are 9 T cell receptor beta chains from one specimen sequenced in a study of blood T cell repertoires in COVID-19. The assay was immunoSEQ multiplex PCR, and TCRdb's table has in-frame clones only and misses some. The data contain about 150,000 clones, roughly 90% of them singletons. What was sequenced was PBMCs or T cells enriched from blood (not recorded which). The receptors were sampled from a woman between 25 and 40 years old with acute COVID-19.

The chain combines TRBV7-2 with TRBJ1-4; TRBD1 aligns across 8 bases. In germline, CDR1 is SGHTA, CDR2 FQGNSA. Losses at the gene ends were 1 base for V and 0 bases for J; bases not matched to a gene: 7. The CDR3 runs to 18 residues. The CDR3, as DNA: TGTGCCAGCAGCTTAGGGGGGACAGGCCTACCAACTAATGAAAAACTGTTTTTT. Protein sequence: CASSLGGTGLPTNEKLFF. Looking up the rest from reference TRBV7-2 and TRBJ1-4 gives the full variable domain: GAGVSQSPSNKVTEKGKDVELRCDPISGHTALYWYRQSLGQGLEFLIYFQGNSAPDKSGLPSDRFSAERTGGSVSTLTIQRTQQEDSAVYLCASSLGGTGLPTNEKLFFGSGTQLSVL.

V usage is TRBV4-1 and J usage is TRBJ2-4; maybe TRBD2 (6 bases). The CDR3 covers 16 residues. The germline gives CDR1 MGHRA, CDR2 YSYEKL. The V gene lost 4 bases and the J gene lost 0 bases, with 13 bases spanning the gap. CDR3 in amino acids: CASSPLGGIAKNIQYF. CDR3 coding DNA: TGCGCCAGCAGCCCCCTGGGCGGGATAGCCAAAAACATTCAGTACTTC.

As regards this clone: Other DNA sequences within the sample encode an identical CDR3. This chain joins TRBV11-3 and TRBJ1-1; the D gene is possibly TRBD1 (5 bases). Germline V gene lookup returns CDR1 SGHNT and CDR2 YENEEA. The length of the CDR3 is 13 residues. V lost 3 bases and J lost 1, with 6 bases in between. CDR3 amino acids: CASSLTENTEAFF. In nucleotides, the CDR3 is TGTGCCAGCAGCTTGACAGAGAACACTGAAGCTTTCTTT.

The chain combines TRBV15 with TRBJ1-2; 9 nucleotides align to TRBD1. Germline CDR1 LNHNV, CDR2 YYDKDF (reference sequence). CDR3 length: 15 amino acids. V gave up 8 bases and J gave up 7 bases; unmatched junction bases: 14. The CDR3 DNA reads TGTGCCACCGACCATGGTACAGGGGGCTTTTCTGGCTACACCTTC. Protein: CATDHGTGGFSGYTF.

CDR3: CASSAQRSNQPQHF. CDR3 nucleotides: TGTGCCAGCAGTGCTCAGCGTAGCAATCAGCCCCAGCATTTT. The chain joins TRBV2 to TRBJ1-5; the D is unclear. In germline, CDR1 is SNHLY, CDR2 FYNNEI. V was trimmed by 4 bases and J by 0 bases, leaving 7 bases between them. The CDR3 length is 14 residues.

V gene TRBV3-1 (or the pseudogene TRBV3-2) combines with J gene TRBJ2-1; tentative D call: TRBD2 (6 bases). The CDR3 spans 15 residues. Germline V lookup: CDR1 LGHDT, CDR2 YNNKEL (reference sequence). Trimming removed 3 bases from V and 6 bases from J, with 15 bases in between. The CDR3 protein is CASSQAGINPNEQFF. The CDR3, as DNA: TGTGCCAGCAGCCAGGCGGGAATAAACCCCAATGAGCAGTTCTTC.

This clone was seen only once. V and J are TRBV7-3 and TRBJ2-1; TRBD2 matches at 9 bases. CDR3 length equals 17 residues. Germline CDR1 reads SGHTA; CDR2 reads FQGTGA. Trimming removed 5 bases from V and 8 bases from J; junction bases left unmatched: 16. The CDR3, as DNA: TGTGCCAGCAGCACCGAGCCGGGACTAGCTCGGTTCGATGAGCAGTTCTTC. This translates into CASSTEPGLARFDEQFF.

This clone came up a few times. The rearrangement joins TRBV14 to TRBJ2-1; maybe TRBD2 (6 bases). The CDR3 runs to 16 residues. Between the trimmed V and J ends, which lost 1 base and 3 bases, there was a span of 13 bases. The germline gives CDR1 SGHDN, CDR2 FVKESK. The CDR3 loop reads CASSQVQGGLYNEQFF. In DNA, the CDR3 is TGTGCCAGCAGCCAAGTTCAGGGAGGTCTCTACAATGAGCAGTTCTTC.

The chain joins TRBV7-9 to TRBJ1-1, with D unresolved. Per germline, CDR1 SEHNR and CDR2 FQNEAQ (reference sequence). This CDR3 has 11 amino acids. Trimming stripped 3 bases from V and 8 bases from J, with 7 bases between. CDR3 nucleotide sequence: TGTGCCAGCAGCTTCCGACAAGAAGCTTTCTTT. This translates into CASSFRQEAFF.